This TCR beta chain was observed in a study of blood T cell repertoires in COVID-19. V was shortened by 7 bases and J by 9 bases, with 14 bases between the two germline ends. The germline CDR1 and CDR2 sequences are MNHEY and SVGAGI. The CDR3 has 12 residues. During active infection, Seattle patients enrolled and were then monitored through disease. Original analysis: Cell counts per sample came from amplifying reference gene primers. Produced via immunoSEQ multiplex PCR; TCRdb's table is partial and in-frame only. The DNA gave D and trimming, while V, J and clone size come from that table. The sample lists 70,000 or so clones; around four fifths were seen once.

Material: peripheral blood. The TCR originated in a man between 60 and 70 years old with COVID-19, enrolled during active disease. The chain links TRBV6-5 to TRBJ2-3; the D gene is possibly TRBD2 (5 bases). DNA of the CDR3: TGTGCCAGCAAGGCCGGGGAAGGGACGCAGTATTTT. It encodes CASKAGEGTQYF.